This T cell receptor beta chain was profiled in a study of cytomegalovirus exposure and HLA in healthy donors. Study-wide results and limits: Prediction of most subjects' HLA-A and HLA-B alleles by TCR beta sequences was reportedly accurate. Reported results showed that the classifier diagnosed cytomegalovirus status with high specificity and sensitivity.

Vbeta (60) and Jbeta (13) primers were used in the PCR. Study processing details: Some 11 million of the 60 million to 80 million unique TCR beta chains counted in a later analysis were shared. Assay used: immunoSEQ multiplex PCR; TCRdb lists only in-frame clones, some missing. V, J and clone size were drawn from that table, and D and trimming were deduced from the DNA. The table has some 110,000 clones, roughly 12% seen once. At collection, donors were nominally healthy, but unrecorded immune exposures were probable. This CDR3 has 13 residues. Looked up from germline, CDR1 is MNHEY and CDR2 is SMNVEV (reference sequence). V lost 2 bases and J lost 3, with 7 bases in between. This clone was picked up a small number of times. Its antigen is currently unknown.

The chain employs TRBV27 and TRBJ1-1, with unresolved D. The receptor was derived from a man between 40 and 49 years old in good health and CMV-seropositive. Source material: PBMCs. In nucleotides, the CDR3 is TGTGCCAGCAGTTTAGACGGGGACACTGAAGCTTTCTTT. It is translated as CASSLDGDTEAFF.